This entry is about one T cell receptor (beta chain). Its antigen is currently unknown. Healthy bone marrow donors made up the donors. The PCR employed 60 Vbeta primers together with 13 Jbeta primers. The table came from immunoSEQ multiplex PCR; TCRdb's copy has only in-frame clones and leaves some out. The sample includes some 120,000 clones, 74% of them seen just once. The data were taken from a study of cytomegalovirus exposure and HLA in healthy donors. Study findings and constraints: The authors later found TCR association rates varying by HLA locus, with DRB1 most and HLA-C fewest. TCR beta sequences numbering under 20,000 were associated with HLA alleles at 0.05 false discovery rate in a later analysis. In vitro, three CMV-associated chains proved specific for CMV antigens.

CDR1 and CDR2 from the germline V gene are MNHNY and SVGAGI (reference sequence). V dropped 2 bases and J dropped 5 bases, with 13 bases sitting between them. This CDR3 contains 14 residues. This clonotype was obtained from a man between 35 and 55 years old in good health and CMV-seropositive. Material for sequencing was PBMCs. J is TRBJ2-7 and V is TRBV6-6, with TRBD2 as a possible D gene (5 bases). DNA for the CDR3: TGTGCCAGCAGTTACGCGCCGGGAATGGACGAGCAGTACTTC. It is translated as CASSYAPGMDEQYF.